This is a list of T cell receptor beta chains from one sample in a study of siplizumab effects on memory and regulatory T cells. Assay: immunoSEQ multiplex PCR; the TCRdb copy retains only in-frame clones and omits some. The table records thousands of clones, more than 35% of them present only once. The antigens for these receptors are not known. Sequencing was done on a sample of CFSE-low (dividing) CD8+ T cells sorted from an allogeneic mixed lymphocyte reaction. These receptors all come from a human donor in good health; the cells came from an allogeneic mixed lymphocyte reaction. Both conserved end residues are part of each CDR3. D genes are given only for firm matches. Expanded clones get a size class; other rows say once, few or many, or leave the size out.

clone_size: medium-sized
v_call: TRBV11-3
d_call: .
j_call: TRBJ1-1
cdr3_nt: TGTGCCAGCAGCGAACACCCGGGCACTGAAGCTTTCTTT
cdr3_aa: CASSEHPGTEAFF

clone_size: medium-sized
v_call: TRBV29-1
d_call: .
j_call: TRBJ2-7
cdr3_nt: TGCAGCGTTGAAGGGAATGATTACGAGCAGTACTTC
cdr3_aa: CSVEGNDYEQYF

clone_size: medium-sized
v_call: TRBV5-1
d_call: TRBD1
j_call: TRBJ2-7
cdr3_nt: TGCGCCAGCAGCTGGGGACAGGACGGCTGGGCGGGCGAGCAGTACTTC
cdr3_aa: CASSWGQDGWAGEQYF

clone_size: medium-sized
v_call: TRBV19
d_call: TRBD1
j_call: TRBJ1-1
cdr3_nt: TGTGCCAGTAGTACGACAGGGGGGAGCACTGAAGCTTTCTTT
cdr3_aa: CASSTTGGSTEAFF

clone_size: few
v_call: TRBV29-1
d_call: .
j_call: TRBJ2-7
cdr3_nt: TGCAGCGTTGAAGAGTTACTTCCTCCCTACGAGCAGTACTTC
cdr3_aa: CSVEELLPPYEQYF

clone_size: .
v_call: TRBV5-1
d_call: .
j_call: TRBJ2-1
cdr3_nt: TGCGCCAGCAAGACCGCAGGGTCCGCTTACAATGAGCAGTTCTTC
cdr3_aa: CASKTAGSAYNEQFF

clone_size: large
v_call: TRBV7-9
d_call: .
j_call: TRBJ1-1
cdr3_nt: TGTGCCAGCAGCCTGATTCAGGGGTACACTGAAGCTTTCTTT
cdr3_aa: CASSLIQGYTEAFF

clone_size: .
v_call: TRBV5-3
d_call: TRBD1
j_call: TRBJ1-5
cdr3_nt: TGTGCCAGAAGCCCCCGGGGGACAGATCAGCCCCAGCATTTT
cdr3_aa: CARSPRGTDQPQHF

clone_size: medium-sized
v_call: TRBV28
d_call: TRBD1
j_call: TRBJ2-7
cdr3_nt: TGTGCCAGCAGTTTGCTGACAGGGTTAAGCTCCTACGAGCAGTACTTC
cdr3_aa: CASSLLTGLSSYEQYF

clone_size: .
v_call: TRBV6-7
d_call: .
j_call: TRBJ1-2
cdr3_nt: TGTGCCAGCAGTTACTCGGGCACTAACTATGGCTACACCTTC
cdr3_aa: CASSYSGTNYGYTF

clone_size: .
v_call: TRBV28
d_call: .
j_call: TRBJ2-6
cdr3_nt: TGTGCCAGCAGTTTAGGGCGATCTGGGGCCAACGTCCTGACTTTC
cdr3_aa: CASSLGRSGANVLTF

clone_size: .
v_call: TRBV9
d_call: .
j_call: TRBJ1-6
cdr3_nt: TGTGCCAGCAGCGTAGGGGGGGTCTTGAGTTCACCCCTCCACTTT
cdr3_aa: CASSVGGVLSSPLHF

clone_size: medium-sized
v_call: TRBV27
d_call: .
j_call: TRBJ1-5
cdr3_nt: TGTGCCAGCAGCTTCCGGGACAGCAATCAGCCCCAGCATTTT
cdr3_aa: CASSFRDSNQPQHF

clone_size: once
v_call: TRBV4-1
d_call: .
j_call: TRBJ2-1
cdr3_nt: TGCGCCAGCAGCCAAGGGGGCGATTGGGAGCAGTTCTTC
cdr3_aa: CASSQGGDWEQFF

clone_size: once
v_call: TRBV7-6
d_call: .
j_call: TRBJ2-7
cdr3_nt: TGTGCCAGCAGCTTAGGGGAGAGCTCCTACGAGCAGTACTTC
cdr3_aa: CASSLGESSYEQYF

clone_size: few
v_call: TRBV6-4
d_call: TRBD2
j_call: TRBJ2-2
cdr3_nt: TGTGCCAGCAGATCGAGCGGGAGCACCGGGGAGCTGTTTTTT
cdr3_aa: CASRSSGSTGELFF

clone_size: medium-sized
v_call: TRBV29-1
d_call: TRBD2
j_call: TRBJ2-1
cdr3_nt: TGCAGCGTACCCCTTGCGGGAGGTTCCTACAATGAGCAGTTCTTC
cdr3_aa: CSVPLAGGSYNEQFF

clone_size: .
v_call: TRBV29-1
d_call: .
j_call: TRBJ1-4
cdr3_nt: TGCAGCGTGAAAGGGGGTAATAGTGAAAAACTGTTTTTT
cdr3_aa: CSVKGGNSEKLFF

clone_size: .
v_call: TRBV27
d_call: TRBD2
j_call: TRBJ2-1
cdr3_nt: TGTGCCAGCATCGGCGAGCGGGGCTCCCAGGCGCATGAGCAGTTCTTC
cdr3_aa: CASIGERGSQAHEQFF

clone_size: .
v_call: TRBV19
d_call: TRBD2
j_call: TRBJ2-1
cdr3_nt: TGTGCCAGTAGTGTTCTAGCGGGGGGGAGCAATGAGCAGTTCTTC
cdr3_aa: CASSVLAGGSNEQFF

clone_size: .
v_call: TRBV12-5
d_call: .
j_call: TRBJ1-5
cdr3_nt: TGTGCTAGTGGTTTGAATGAGTGGGGGTGGGGGGAGCAGCCCCAGCATTTT
cdr3_aa: CASGLNEWGWGEQPQHF

clone_size: medium-sized
v_call: TRBV28
d_call: .
j_call: TRBJ1-4
cdr3_nt: TGTGCCAGCAGTTTGGTTATGGTCAGTGCAACTAATGAAAAACTGTTTTTT
cdr3_aa: CASSLVMVSATNEKLFF

clone_size: .
v_call: TRBV28
d_call: .
j_call: TRBJ1-2
cdr3_nt: TGTGCCAGCAGCCGACCCGGGGAGGGCTACACCTTC
cdr3_aa: CASSRPGEGYTF

clone_size: few
v_call: TRBV7-9
d_call: .
j_call: TRBJ1-2
cdr3_nt: TGTGCCAGCAGCCGTGAAGTAGACTTGCCTAACTATGGCTACACCTTC
cdr3_aa: CASSREVDLPNYGYTF

clone_size: few
v_call: TRBV6-7
d_call: .
j_call: TRBJ1-5
cdr3_nt: TGTGCCAGCAGTTCCCTCATAAATCAGCCCCAGCATTTT
cdr3_aa: CASSSLINQPQHF

clone_size: medium-sized
v_call: TRBV5-4
d_call: .
j_call: TRBJ2-1
cdr3_nt: TGTGCCAGCAGCTTGGGTAATGAGAATGAGCAGTTCTTC
cdr3_aa: CASSLGNENEQFF

clone_size: .
v_call: TRBV7-9
d_call: TRBD2
j_call: TRBJ2-2
cdr3_nt: TGTGCCAGCAGCCCAAAGACTAGCGGGAGAACCGGGGAGCTGTTTTTT
cdr3_aa: CASSPKTSGRTGELFF

clone_size: .
v_call: TRBV7-9
d_call: .
j_call: TRBJ2-7
cdr3_nt: TGTGCCAGCAGCTTATGGGATCTCGAGCAGTACTTC
cdr3_aa: CASSLWDLEQYF

clone_size: .
v_call: TRBV28
d_call: TRBD2
j_call: TRBJ2-7
cdr3_nt: TGTGCCAGCAGATCCCTAGCGGGAGGGCTCTACGAGCAGTACTTC
cdr3_aa: CASRSLAGGLYEQYF

clone_size: medium-sized
v_call: TRBV27
d_call: .
j_call: TRBJ1-1
cdr3_nt: TGTGCCAGCAGTTTCCAGGGAGGTGGCACTGAAGCTTTCTTT
cdr3_aa: CASSFQGGGTEAFF

clone_size: few
v_call: TRBV11-2
d_call: .
j_call: TRBJ2-2
cdr3_nt: TGTGCCAGCAGCTTAGGGTCGGAGCTGTTTTTT
cdr3_aa: CASSLGSELFF

clone_size: medium-sized
v_call: TRBV11-2
d_call: .
j_call: TRBJ2-2
cdr3_nt: TGTGCCAGCAGCCCGACACCTACTAACACCGGGGAGCTGTTTTTT
cdr3_aa: CASSPTPTNTGELFF

clone_size: .
v_call: TRBV5-6
d_call: .
j_call: TRBJ2-7
cdr3_nt: TGTGCCAGCAGCTTGGGGGCGGGCCTAACCTCCTACGAGCAGTACTTC
cdr3_aa: CASSLGAGLTSYEQYF

clone_size: .
v_call: TRBV5-1
d_call: TRBD2
j_call: TRBJ2-1
cdr3_nt: TGCGCCAGCAGCTTGGTCGGGACTAGCGGGAGAGGGGCTCTCAATGAGCAGTTCTTC
cdr3_aa: CASSLVGTSGRGALNEQFF

clone_size: .
v_call: TRBV19
d_call: .
j_call: TRBJ1-5
cdr3_nt: TGTGCCAGTAGTATCCAAAGACGGATCCCACGGGCCCAGCATTTT
cdr3_aa: CASSIQRRIPRAQHF

clone_size: few
v_call: TRBV5-5
d_call: .
j_call: TRBJ2-7
cdr3_nt: TGTGCCAGCAGCGACCCGGGGAGGAACTCCTACGAGCAGTACTTC
cdr3_aa: CASSDPGRNSYEQYF

clone_size: .
v_call: TRBV6-4
d_call: TRBD1
j_call: TRBJ1-1
cdr3_nt: TGTGCCAGCAGTTCGCCGGGACAGGGGTTACCTGAAGCTTTCTTT
cdr3_aa: CASSSPGQGLPEAFF

clone_size: few
v_call: TRBV28
d_call: .
j_call: TRBJ2-3
cdr3_nt: TGTGCCAGCAGTTTGTGGGTTTGGGGGCAGTATTTT
cdr3_aa: CASSLWVWGQYF

clone_size: .
v_call: TRBV11-2
d_call: TRBD2
j_call: TRBJ2-1
cdr3_nt: TGTGCCAGCAGCTTAGGGGGACTAGCGGGGAATGAGCAGTTCTTC
cdr3_aa: CASSLGGLAGNEQFF

clone_size: .
v_call: TRBV7-2
d_call: TRBD2
j_call: TRBJ2-1
cdr3_nt: TGTGCCAGCAGCCCTAGCGGGAGCTCCTACAATGAGCAGTTCTTC
cdr3_aa: CASSPSGSSYNEQFF